The clone carrying this T cell receptor (beta chain) has only a few counts. Its specificity is not known. This entry is derived from a study of vaccination and CD4 T cells after COVID-19. Study-wide findings and caveats: Convalescent patients displayed spike mono-reactivity in 304 of 307 vaccine-specific clones.

Treatment: approximately nine-day PBMC culture with coronavirus spike peptide pools or control peptides (ViraFEST assay). Positive PCR dates covered March to December 2020, before US Alpha, Beta and Delta variants. The assay that was used to sequence DNA from cultured CD4+ T cells was the Oncomine TCR Beta short-read assay. TCRdb used MiXCR to reprocess the PCR reads, holding one entry per CDR3 protein. The sample carries about 17,000 distinct CDR3 sequences, roughly 27% recorded once. This TCR derives from a human donor with COVID-19. The sample was cultured CD4+ T cells from blood.

This CDR3 reads CSVAGQGGTEAFF. CDR3 DNA sequence: TGCAGTGTTGCGGGGCAGGGGGGCACTGAAGCTTTCTTT. The chain is built from TRBV20-1 and TRBJ1-1; 7 bases agree with TRBD1. Germline trimming cut 7 bases from V and 4 bases from J; bases unmatched to any gene: 9. Germline V CDR1 and CDR2: DFQATT, SNEGSKA (reference sequence). CDR3 length equals 13 residues.